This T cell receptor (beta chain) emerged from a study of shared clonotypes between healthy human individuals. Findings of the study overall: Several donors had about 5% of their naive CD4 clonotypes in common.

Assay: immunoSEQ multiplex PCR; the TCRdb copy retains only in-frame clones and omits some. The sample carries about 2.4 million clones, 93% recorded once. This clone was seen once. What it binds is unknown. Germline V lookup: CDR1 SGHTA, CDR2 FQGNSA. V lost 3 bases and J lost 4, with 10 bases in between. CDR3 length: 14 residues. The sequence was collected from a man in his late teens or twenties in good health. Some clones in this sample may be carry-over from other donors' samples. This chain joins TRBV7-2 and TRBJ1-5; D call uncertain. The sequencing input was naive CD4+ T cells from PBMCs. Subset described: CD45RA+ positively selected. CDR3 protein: CASSFRAVNQPQHF. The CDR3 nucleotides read TGTGCCAGCAGCTTCCGGGCGGTAAATCAGCCCCAGCATTTT.